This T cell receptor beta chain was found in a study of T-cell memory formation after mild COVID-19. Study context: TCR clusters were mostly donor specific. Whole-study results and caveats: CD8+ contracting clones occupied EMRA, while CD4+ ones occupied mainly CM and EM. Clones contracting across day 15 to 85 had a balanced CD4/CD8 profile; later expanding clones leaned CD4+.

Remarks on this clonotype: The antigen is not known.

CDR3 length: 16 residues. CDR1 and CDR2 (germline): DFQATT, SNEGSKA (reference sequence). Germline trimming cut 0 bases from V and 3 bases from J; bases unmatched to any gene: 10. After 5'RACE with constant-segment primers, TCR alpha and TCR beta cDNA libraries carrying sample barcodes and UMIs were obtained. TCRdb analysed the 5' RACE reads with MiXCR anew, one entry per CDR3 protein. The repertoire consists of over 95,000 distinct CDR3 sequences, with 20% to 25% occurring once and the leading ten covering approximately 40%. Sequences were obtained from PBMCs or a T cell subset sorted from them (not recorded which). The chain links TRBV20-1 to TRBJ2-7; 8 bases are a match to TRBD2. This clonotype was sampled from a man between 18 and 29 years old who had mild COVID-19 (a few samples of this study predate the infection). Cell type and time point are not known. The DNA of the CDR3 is TGCAGTGCTAGAGACAGTGGTAGCGGGGTACTCTACGAGCAGTACTTC. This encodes CSARDSGSGVLYEQYF.